Following are 3 T cell receptor beta chains from one sample sequenced in a study of blood T cell repertoires in COVID-19. TCRdb keeps only in-frame clones here, not all; method: immunoSEQ multiplex PCR. This sample has about 100,000 clones; about 89% occur once, and the top ten carry about 1%. Sequencing was performed on peripheral blood. These receptors were taken from a man between 60 and 75 years old with acute or convalescent COVID-19.

This rearrangement joins TRBV13 to TRBJ2-3; D remains unclear. The CDR3 has 12 residues. V lost 5 bases, J lost 1 base, and 4 bases lay in between. CDR1 and CDR2 (germline): PRHDT, FYEKMQ (reference sequence). As DNA, the CDR3 is TGTGCCAGCAGCCCAGGCACAGATACGCAGTATTTT. Protein product: CASSPGTDTQYF.

The chain links TRBV23-1 to TRBJ1-2; 8 bases map to TRBD1. TRBV23-1 is marked as an open reading frame, function uncertain. The V segment lost 2 bases and the J segment 4 bases; nucleotides outside the gene matches: 9. The CDR3 is 16 residues long. This chain's CDR3 is CASSQGDRSRVYGYTF. In nucleotides, the CDR3 is TGCGCCAGCAGTCAAGGGGACAGGAGTCGGGTCTATGGCTACACCTTC.

J is TRBJ1-1 and V is TRBV3-1 (or the pseudogene TRBV3-2); D is possibly TRBD1 (6 bases). Germline values: CDR1 LGHDT, CDR2 YNNKEL (reference sequence). The CDR3 covers 14 residues. Trimming removed 1 base from V and 2 bases from J, with 8 bases in between. CDR3 coding DNA: TGTGCCAGCAGCCAAGGACAGGTAAACACTGAAGCTTTCTTT. Translating it yields CASSQGQVNTEAFF.